The present TCR beta chain was sequenced within a study of cytomegalovirus exposure and HLA in healthy donors. Study-wide background: In an early release, HLA-typed donors contributed tens of millions of unique TCR sequences. General study points: Follow-up analysis found HLA locus-dependent TCR association rates, highest for DRB1 and lowest for HLA-C. Among TCR beta chains, those listed as cytomegalovirus-associated numbered about 160.

The CDR3 loop spans 14 amino acids. The V gene lost 4 bases and the J gene lost 2 bases, with 11 bases spanning the gap. Germline loops: CDR1 MDHEN, CDR2 SYDVKM. Details on this clone: No antigen is known for it.

The PCR had 60 Vbeta and 13 Jbeta primers. Generated by immunoSEQ multiplex PCR, the TCRdb table keeps only in-frame clones and is missing some. This table has under 110,000 clones, roughly three quarters appearing once. The chain uses TRBV28 and TRBJ1-2; weak D call: TRBD1 (5 bases). Sequencing was carried out using PBMCs. The clonotype comes from a man aged 40-50 years in good health and CMV-seronegative. The CDR3 nucleotides read TGTGCCAGCAGTTCCGCAGGGCTCAACTATGGCTACACCTTC. It specifies CASSSAGLNYGYTF.